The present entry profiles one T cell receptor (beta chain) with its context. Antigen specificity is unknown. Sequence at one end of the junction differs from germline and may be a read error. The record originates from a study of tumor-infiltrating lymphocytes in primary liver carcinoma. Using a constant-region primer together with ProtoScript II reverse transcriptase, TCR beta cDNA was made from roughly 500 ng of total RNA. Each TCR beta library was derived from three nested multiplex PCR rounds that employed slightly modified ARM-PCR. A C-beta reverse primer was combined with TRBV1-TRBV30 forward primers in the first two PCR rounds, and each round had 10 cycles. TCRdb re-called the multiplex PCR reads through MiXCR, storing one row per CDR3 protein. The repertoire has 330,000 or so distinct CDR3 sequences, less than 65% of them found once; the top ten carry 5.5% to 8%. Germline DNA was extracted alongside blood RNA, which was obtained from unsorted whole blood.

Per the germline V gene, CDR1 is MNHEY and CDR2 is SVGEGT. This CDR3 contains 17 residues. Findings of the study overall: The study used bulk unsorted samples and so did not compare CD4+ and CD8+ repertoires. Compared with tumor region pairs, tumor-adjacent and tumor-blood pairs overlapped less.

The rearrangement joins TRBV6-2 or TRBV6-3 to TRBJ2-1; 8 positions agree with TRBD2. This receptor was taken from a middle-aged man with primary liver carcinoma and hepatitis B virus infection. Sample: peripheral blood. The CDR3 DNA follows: TGTGCCAGCAGTCACTCTAGCGGGCGGAGATCCTACAATGAGCAGTTCTTC. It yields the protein CASSHSSGRRSYNEQFF.